The 18 T cell receptor beta chains below were found in one sample sequenced in a study of CD8 T cells in ankylosing spondylitis. The study, taken as a whole, reports: A TCR beta motif of 8 or 9 highly homologous variants appeared characteristic of ankylosing spondylitis blood.

TCRdb redid the calling of the 5' RACE reads with MiXCR, one entry per CDR3 protein. The sample has approximately 400,000 distinct CDR3 sequences; more than 15% are singletons. These receptors are not linked to any known antigen. Material for sequencing was blood, either unsorted or a sorted T cell fraction (not recorded which). These TCRs come from a male donor with ankylosing spondylitis.

The chain uses TRBV3-1 and TRBJ2-7, with a possible D match to TRBD1 (6 bases). The CDR3 covers 14 residues. V was clipped by 7 bases and J by 2 bases, with 15 bases between them. From germline, CDR1 is LGHDT and CDR2 YNNKEL (reference sequence). CDR3 protein: CASNHGDTPYEQYF. The CDR3 coding sequence is TGTGCCAGCAACCACGGGGACACCCCCTACGAGCAGTACTTC.

In its sample, this clonotype was seen a few times. CDR3 sequence: CASREPETSAYEQYF. The CDR3 DNA reads TGCGCCAGCAGAGAGCCCGAGACTAGCGCCTACGAGCAGTACTTC. This sequence joins TRBV5-1 and TRBJ2-7; 8 bases match TRBD2. From germline, CDR1 is SGHRS and CDR2 YFSETQ. There are 15 residues in the CDR3. V shed 5 bases and J 2 bases; nucleotides not matched to a gene: 9.

This clonotype has ten or more counts. The chain recombines TRBV2 with TRBJ2-7, with D tentatively TRBD1 or TRBD2 (5 bases each). The germline CDR1 and CDR2 sequences are SNHLY and FYNNEI. V gave up 4 bases and J gave up 3 bases, with 13 bases separating them. CDR3 length equals 14 residues. The CDR3 sequence: CASSGGIGDYEQYF. CDR3 nucleotides: TGTGCCAGCAGTGGGGGGATTGGGGACTACGAGCAGTACTTC.

This chain connects TRBV5-5 to TRBJ1-4, with D possibly matching TRBD1 (6 bases). The CDR3 covers 14 residues. Germline V gene lookup returns CDR1 SGHKS and CDR2 YYEKEE (reference sequence). Trimming shortened V by 2 bases and J by 3 bases, and 8 bases separated the two germline ends. CDR3 nucleotides: TGTGCCAGCAGCTTCAGGGGTGCTAATGAAAAACTGTTTTTT. This encodes CASSFRGANEKLFF.

This clonotype was seen once. Compared with germline, one end of the junction differs, possibly owing to a read error. V and J are TRBV27 and TRBJ1-2, with D possibly TRBD1 on 5 matching bases. The V gene's germline CDR1 is MNHEY and CDR2 SMNVEV (reference sequence). The CDR3 covers 13 residues. The chain's CDR3 is CASSRRDGAPGYF. CDR3 in DNA: TGTGCCAGCAGTCGTAGGGACGGCGCTCCCGGGTATTTC.

This chain connects TRBV18 to TRBJ2-7; 8 positions match TRBD1. The V gene end was trimmed by 2 bases and the J gene end by 5 bases; junction bases not matched to a gene: 8. This CDR3 has 15 residues. CDR1 and CDR2 from the germline V gene are KGHSH and LQKENI. CDR3 DNA: TGTGCCAGCTCACCAGCCCGGACAGGGAACAACGAGCAGTACTTC. Translation: CASSPARTGNNEQYF. Supplemented by reference TRBV18 and TRBJ2-7, the full variable domain reads NAGVMQNPRHLVRRRGQEARLRCSPMKGHSHVYWYRQLPEEGLKFMVYLQKENIIDESGMPKERFSAEFPKEGPSILRIQQVVRGDSAAYFCASSPARTGNNEQYFGPGTRLTVT.

This clonotype has a count of ten or more. J is TRBJ1-1 and V is TRBV10-3; tentative D call: TRBD1 (5 bases). Trimming stripped 6 bases from V and 7 bases from J, with 21 bases between. CDR3 length: 15 amino acids. Germline loops: CDR1 ENHRY, CDR2 SYGVKD. CDR3 bases: TGTGCCATCAGAGCCGGGACCCGTAACTCCTATGAAGCTTTCTTT. Translation: CAIRAGTRNSYEAFF.

The V gene is TRBV2, the J gene TRBJ1-2; D is unclear. This CDR3 is built from 16 residues. Germline CDR1 and CDR2: SNHLY and FYNNEI. V lost 1 base and J 0 bases, leaving 12 bases between the germline ends. CDR3 sequence (DNA): TGTGCCAGCAGTGAAGGGTCAACACCGGCTAACTATGGCTACACCTTC. Encoded protein: CASSEGSTPANYGYTF.

This rearrangement joins TRBV20-1 to TRBJ1-5, with D tentatively TRBD1 (6 bases). The V end was cut by 6 bases, the J end by 11 bases, with 23 bases between. The CDR3 extends over 14 amino acids. The germline CDR1 and CDR2 sequences are DFQATT and SNEGSKA (reference sequence). Here the CDR3 DNA reads TGCAGTGCCAACGAAGGACAGAAAGGTTTGTCCCAGCATTTT. Translating it yields CSANEGQKGLSQHF.

This clonotype was picked up many times. V gene TRBV12-3 or TRBV12-4 combines with J gene TRBJ1-1, with unresolved D. The CDR3 extends over 14 amino acids. The V end was cut by 4 bases, the J end by 6 bases, with 15 bases between. CDR3 in amino acids: CASSSLDGAAEAFF. The CDR3 DNA sequence: TGTGCCAGCAGTTCCCTAGACGGAGCCGCTGAAGCTTTCTTT.

This clonotype was counted at least ten times. V is TRBV6-2 or TRBV6-3 and J is TRBJ2-1; D ambiguous. This CDR3 has 14 amino acids. Germline CDR1 and CDR2: MNHEY and SVGEGT. V shed 6 bases and J shed 8 bases, with 17 bases lying between them. The CDR3 DNA is TGTGCCAGCAGGCACTTGGGATCTGAGGATGAGCAGTTCTTC. Protein product: CASRHLGSEDEQFF.

This clonotype has only a few counts. V gene TRBV12-3 or TRBV12-4 combines with J gene TRBJ1-5; D is unresolved. Trimming removed 5 bases at V and 9 bases at J, with 20 bases between. The CDR3 is 15 residues long. CDR3 in amino acids: CASSRVGSGPWPQHF. The CDR3, as DNA: TGTGCCAGCAGTCGAGTGGGATCTGGCCCTTGGCCCCAGCATTTT.

J is TRBJ2-7 and V is TRBV30, with D perhaps TRBD2 (5 bases). Germline V CDR1 and CDR2: GTSNPN, SVGIG (reference sequence). The V and J ends lost 3 bases and 2 bases respectively, with 11 bases between them. The CDR3 has 13 amino acids. CDR3 protein: CAWSDGITYEQYF. The DNA for the CDR3 is TGTGCCTGGAGCGACGGGATCACCTACGAGCAGTACTTC.

This clonotype has a count of ten or more. CDR3 nucleotide sequence: TGCGCCAGCAGCTTGAGGACTAGCGGGATTGGGAATGAGCAGTTCTTC. It yields the protein CASSLRTSGIGNEQFF. V usage is TRBV5-1 and J usage is TRBJ2-1, with TRBD2 matching over 12 bases. The CDR3 has 16 amino acids. The junction had 6 bases not matched to a gene; V was cut back by 1 base and J by 7 bases. Germline-derived CDR1 and CDR2 are SGHRS and YFSETQ.

This clonotype turned up a few times. The chain is built from TRBV28 and TRBJ1-1; maybe TRBD1 (5 bases). CDR1 is MDHEN, CDR2 SYDVKM, per germline. The CDR3 has 14 residues. Trimming pared 2 bases from V and 2 bases from J, leaving 9 bases between. CDR3 sequence reads: CASSLRTRNTEAFF. In DNA, the CDR3 is TGTGCCAGCAGTTTAAGGACAAGAAACACTGAAGCTTTCTTT.

The chain employs TRBV14 and TRBJ2-1; TRBD2 is a possible D gene (6 bases). V lost 0 bases, J lost 13 bases, and 13 bases lay in between. CDR1 is SGHDN and CDR2 is FVKESK in the germline V gene. This CDR3 is 13 amino acids long. CDR3 amino acids: CASSQDLGLPQFF. The CDR3 region has the DNA TGTGCCAGCAGCCAAGATCTAGGACTACCCCAGTTCTTC.

This chain joins TRBV5-1 and TRBJ2-7; 7 nucleotides line up with TRBD1. This CDR3 has 12 amino acids. Germline values: CDR1 SGHRS, CDR2 YFSETQ. V trimming: 4 bases; J trimming: 7 bases; junction bases outside the gene matches: 5. CDR3 DNA sequence: TGCGCCAGCAGCGGGACAGCCCTGGAGCAGTACTTC. Its translation: CASSGTALEQYF.

This clonotype has a handful of counts. The gene calls are TRBV7-9 and TRBJ1-2; TRBD1 matches at 7 bases. Germline V CDR1 and CDR2: SEHNR, FQNEAQ (reference sequence). The CDR3 has 15 residues. J gave up 6 bases and V 5 bases, and 12 bases lay outside the gene matches. Here the CDR3 reads CASSVLNRGWDGYTF. CDR3 nucleotides: TGTGCCAGCAGCGTCTTAAACAGGGGATGGGATGGCTACACCTTC.